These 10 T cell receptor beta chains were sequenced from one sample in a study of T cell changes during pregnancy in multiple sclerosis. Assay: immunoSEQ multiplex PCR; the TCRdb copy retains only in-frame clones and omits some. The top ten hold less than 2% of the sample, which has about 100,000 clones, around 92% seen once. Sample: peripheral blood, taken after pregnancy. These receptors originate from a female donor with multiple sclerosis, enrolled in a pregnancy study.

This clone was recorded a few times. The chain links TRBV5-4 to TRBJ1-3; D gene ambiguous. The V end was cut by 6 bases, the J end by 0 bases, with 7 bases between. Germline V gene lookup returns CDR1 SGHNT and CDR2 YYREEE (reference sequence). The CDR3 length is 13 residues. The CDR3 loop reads CASNQDSGNTIYF. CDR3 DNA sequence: TGTGCCAGCAATCAGGACTCTGGAAACACCATATATTTT.

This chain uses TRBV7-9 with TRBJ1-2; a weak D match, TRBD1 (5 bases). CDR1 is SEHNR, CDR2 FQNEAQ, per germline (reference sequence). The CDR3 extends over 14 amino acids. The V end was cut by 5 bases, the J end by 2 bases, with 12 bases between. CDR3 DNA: TGTGCCAGCAGCCACTCGGACACGAACTATGGCTACACCTTC. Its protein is CASSHSDTNYGYTF.

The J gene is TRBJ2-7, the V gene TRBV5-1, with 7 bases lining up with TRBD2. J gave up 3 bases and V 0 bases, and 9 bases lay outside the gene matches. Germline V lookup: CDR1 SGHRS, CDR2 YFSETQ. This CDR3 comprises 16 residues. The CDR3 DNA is TGCGCCAGCAGCTTGGGTGTTGTGGCTAGCGGCTACGAGCAGTACTTC. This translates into CASSLGVVASGYEQYF.

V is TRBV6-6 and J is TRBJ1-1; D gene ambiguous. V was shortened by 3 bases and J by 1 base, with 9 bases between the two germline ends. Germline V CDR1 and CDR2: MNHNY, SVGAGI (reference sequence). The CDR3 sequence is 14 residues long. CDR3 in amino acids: CASSYSTSNTEAFF. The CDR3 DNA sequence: TGTGCCAGCAGTTATTCAACATCGAACACTGAAGCTTTCTTT.

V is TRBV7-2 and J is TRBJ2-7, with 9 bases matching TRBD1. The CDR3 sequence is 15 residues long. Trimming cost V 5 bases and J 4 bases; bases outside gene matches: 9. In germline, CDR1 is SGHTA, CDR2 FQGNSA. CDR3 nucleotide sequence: TGTGCCAGCAGCCACGGACAGGGGATGGCATACGAGCAGTACTTC. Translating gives CASSHGQGMAYEQYF.

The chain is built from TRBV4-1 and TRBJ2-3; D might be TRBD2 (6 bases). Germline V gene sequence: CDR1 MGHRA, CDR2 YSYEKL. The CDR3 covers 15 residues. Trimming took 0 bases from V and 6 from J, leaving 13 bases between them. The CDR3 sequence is CASSQDIGSTDTQYF. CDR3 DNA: TGCGCCAGCAGCCAAGATATCGGGAGTACTGATACGCAGTATTTT.

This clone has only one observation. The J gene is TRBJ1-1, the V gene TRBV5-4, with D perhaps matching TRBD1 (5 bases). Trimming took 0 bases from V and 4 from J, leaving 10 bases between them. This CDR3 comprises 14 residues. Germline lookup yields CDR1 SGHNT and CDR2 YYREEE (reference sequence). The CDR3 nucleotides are TGTGCCAGCAGCTTGGGGGGGAGGGGCACTGAAGCTTTCTTT. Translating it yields CASSLGGRGTEAFF.

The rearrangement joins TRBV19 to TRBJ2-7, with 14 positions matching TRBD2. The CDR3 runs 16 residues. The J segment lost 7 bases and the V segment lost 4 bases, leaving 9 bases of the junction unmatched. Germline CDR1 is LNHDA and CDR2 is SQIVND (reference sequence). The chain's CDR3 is CASSTPPGLAGAEQYF. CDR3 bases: TGTGCCAGTAGTACACCTCCGGGACTAGCGGGAGCAGAGCAGTACTTC. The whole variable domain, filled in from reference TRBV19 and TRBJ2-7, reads DGGITQSPKYLFRKEGQNVTLSCEQNLNHDAMYWYRQDPGQGLRLIYYSQIVNDFQKGDIAEGYSVSREKKESFPLTVTSAQKNPTAFYLCASSTPPGLAGAEQYFGPGTRLTVT.

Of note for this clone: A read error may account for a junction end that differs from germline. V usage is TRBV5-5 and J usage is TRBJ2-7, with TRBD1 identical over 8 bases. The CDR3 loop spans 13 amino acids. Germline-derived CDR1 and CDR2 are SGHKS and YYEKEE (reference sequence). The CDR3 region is CASSPDRVYVQYF. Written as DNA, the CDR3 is TGTGCCAGCAGCCCGGACAGGGTGTACGTGCAGTACTTC.

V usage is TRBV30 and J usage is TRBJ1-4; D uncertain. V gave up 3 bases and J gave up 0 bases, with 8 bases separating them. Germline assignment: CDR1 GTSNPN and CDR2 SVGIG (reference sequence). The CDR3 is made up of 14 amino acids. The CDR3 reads CAWSLLATNEKLFF. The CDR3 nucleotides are TGTGCCTGGAGCCTTCTCGCAACTAATGAAAAACTGTTTTTT.